This T cell receptor (beta chain) was captured by sequencing in a study of cytomegalovirus exposure and HLA in healthy donors. Study-wide results and caveats: Later, an analysis found that common viral pathogens appeared to be linked with several of the most significant clusters. Researchers catalogued around 150 TCR beta chains as cytomegalovirus-associated. When a later analysis compared HLA-associated TCR beta chains with equally common others, the HLA-associated chains turned out to be more clonally expanded and to have lower generation probabilities.

Note on this clone: Its target is unknown.

The PCR contained 60 Vbeta and 13 Jbeta primers. Generated by immunoSEQ multiplex PCR, the TCRdb table keeps only in-frame clones and is missing some. Among about 210,000 clones, 82% were seen once, and the ten largest hold approximately 6%. Germline V CDR1 and CDR2: LNHDA, SQIVND (reference sequence). This CDR3 has 12 residues. Trimming stripped 5 bases from V and 11 bases from J, with 13 bases between. The sequencing input was PBMCs. The rearrangement joins TRBV19 to TRBJ2-1, with D perhaps TRBD1 (6 bases). This clonotype originated in a man in his forties in good health and CMV-seropositive. The CDR3 reads CASSSQGCKQFF. The DNA of the CDR3 is TGTGCCAGTAGTTCGCAGGGGTGTAAGCAGTTCTTC. The variable domain in full, completed from reference TRBV19 and TRBJ2-1, reads DGGITQSPKYLFRKEGQNVTLSCEQNLNHDAMYWYRQDPGQGLRLIYYSQIVNDFQKGDIAEGYSVSREKKESFPLTVTSAQKNPTAFYLCASSSQGCKQFFGPGTRLTVL.